The rows below give T cell receptor beta chains drawn from one sample of a study of T cell responses to AZD1222 COVID-19 vaccine. Data came from immunoSEQ multiplex PCR; TCRdb stores just in-frame clones and leaves some out. The sample holds 33,000 or so clones; around 89% are singletons and the top ten take 11% to 15%. Sequences were derived from peripheral blood, sampled 28 days after the second AZD1222 dose. These receptors all stem from an adult who received the AZD1222 COVID-19 vaccine. Both conserved end residues are part of each CDR3. The D gene is left open where the match is weak. Clone size is stated in some rows and not others, as once, few, many or a class when expanded.

clone size	V gene	D gene	J gene	CDR3 protein	CDR3 DNA
NA	TRBV6-1	TRBD1	TRBJ1-6	CASSGGQGRSYNSPLHF	TGTGCCAGCAGTGGCGGACAGGGGAGGTCCTATAATTCACCCCTCCACTTT
few	TRBV6-5	NA	TRBJ1-3	CASSYSSGADGNTIYF	TGTGCCAGCAGTTACTCGTCAGGGGCTGATGGAAACACCATATATTTT
NA	TRBV7-3	TRBD2	TRBJ2-1	CASSLSGEVRYNEQFF	TGTGCCAGCAGCCTCAGCGGGGAGGTCAGGTACAATGAGCAGTTCTTC
NA	TRBV28	NA	TRBJ1-5	CASRQGMSQPQHF	TGTGCCAGCAGACAGGGAATGTCTCAGCCCCAGCATTTT
NA	TRBV7-2	TRBD1	TRBJ1-4	CASSSTGGAREKLFF	TGTGCCAGCAGCTCGACAGGGGGCGCGAGAGAAAAACTGTTTTTT
NA	TRBV5-8	TRBD2	TRBJ2-7	CASSLETAGTYEQYF	TGTGCCAGCAGCTTGGAGACAGCGGGGACGTACGAGCAGTACTTC
few	TRBV4-3	NA	TRBJ2-1	CASSLGRDKGRFF	TGCGCCAGCAGCCTTGGCCGGGACAAGGGACGGTTCTTC
NA	TRBV7-3	NA	TRBJ2-1	CASSLTGGGLGEQFF	TGTGCCAGCAGCTTAACTGGCGGGGGCCTCGGGGAGCAGTTCTTC
few	TRBV24-1	NA	TRBJ2-2	CATSDRGPNTGELFF	TGTGCCACCAGTGATCGTGGGCCTAACACCGGGGAGCTGTTTTTT
NA	TRBV19	NA	TRBJ1-1	CASSIVRVGAEAFF	TGTGCCAGTAGTATTGTAAGGGTGGGGGCTGAAGCTTTCTTT
NA	TRBV19	NA	TRBJ1-2	CASTSRGRDYGYTF	TGTGCCAGTACCAGTAGGGGTCGGGACTATGGCTACACCTTC
NA	TRBV7-8	NA	TRBJ2-5	CASSLGAGSLGGTQYF	TGTGCCAGCAGCTTAGGGGCAGGCTCACTTGGGGGGACCCAGTACTTC
once	TRBV7-8	NA	TRBJ1-1	CASSLLGRWVGTEAFF	TGTGCCAGCAGCTTATTAGGACGGTGGGTGGGCACTGAAGCTTTCTTT
once	TRBV13	TRBD2	TRBJ2-2	CASRRLAATGELFF	TGTGCCAGCAGAAGACTAGCAGCCACCGGGGAGCTGTTTTTT
NA	TRBV29-1	NA	TRBJ2-7	CSVEVVGSSYEQYF	TGCAGCGTTGAAGTTGTCGGCAGCTCCTACGAGCAGTACTTC
NA	TRBV18	NA	TRBJ2-2	CASSQRKGELFF	TGTGCCAGCTCACAAAGAAAAGGGGAGCTGTTTTTT
few	TRBV19	NA	TRBJ1-2	CASSNDRYGYTF	TGTGCCAGTAGTAACGACCGTTATGGCTACACCTTC
NA	TRBV4-3	NA	TRBJ2-1	CASSQAGGDNEQFF	TGCGCCAGCAGCCAAGCCGGGGGAGACAATGAGCAGTTCTTC
NA	TRBV4-2	NA	TRBJ2-7	CASSQVDGSYEQYF	TGTGCCAGCAGCCAAGTGGACGGATCCTACGAGCAGTACTTC
once	TRBV7-6	NA	TRBJ2-7	CASSTLGGLRSYEQYF	TGTGCCAGCAGCACCCTTGGCGGATTACGATCCTACGAGCAGTACTTC
once	TRBV20-1	NA	TRBJ2-7	CSARDSYEQYF	TGCAGTGCTAGAGACAGCTACGAGCAGTACTTC
NA	TRBV11-2	NA	TRBJ2-7	CASSTPVWPSTYEQYF	TGTGCCAGCAGCACCCCCGTCTGGCCGTCTACCTACGAGCAGTACTTC
NA	TRBV29-1	NA	TRBJ2-1	CSVADNEQFF	TGCAGCGTTGCGGACAATGAGCAGTTCTTC
few	TRBV5-1	NA	TRBJ1-2	CASSPQGENYGYTF	TGCGCCAGCAGCCCCCAAGGAGAAAACTATGGCTACACCTTC
NA	TRBV9	NA	TRBJ1-1	CASSAQTGVTEAFF	TGTGCCAGCAGCGCCCAGACGGGGGTCACTGAAGCTTTCTTT
NA	TRBV9	NA	TRBJ1-1	CASSVVVRQDMNTEAFF	TGTGCCAGCAGCGTAGTAGTAAGACAAGACATGAACACTGAAGCTTTCTTT
NA	TRBV5-1	NA	TRBJ2-7	CASRRDILYEQYF	TGCGCCAGCAGACGGGACATCCTCTACGAGCAGTACTTC
NA	TRBV28	NA	TRBJ1-2	CASKGMGAARYGYTF	TGTGCCAGCAAGGGGATGGGGGCCGCACGGTATGGCTACACCTTC
NA	TRBV29-1	NA	TRBJ2-7	CSVESQEGNEQYF	TGCAGCGTTGAATCACAGGAGGGAAACGAGCAGTACTTC
NA	TRBV5-1	TRBD1	TRBJ1-1	CASSSGQGMRTEAFF	TGCGCCAGCAGCTCCGGACAGGGGATGCGGACTGAAGCTTTCTTT
NA	TRBV29-1	TRBD2	TRBJ2-4	CSVCEITSGANIQYF	TGCAGCGTATGTGAAATTACTAGCGGTGCAAACATTCAGTACTTC
NA	TRBV7-2	NA	TRBJ1-5	CASSLAQGGSNQPQHF	TGTGCCAGCAGCTTAGCGCAGGGAGGGAGCAATCAGCCCCAGCATTTT
NA	TRBV5-6	NA	TRBJ1-1	CASSFYQGYTEAFF	TGTGCCAGCAGCTTTTATCAGGGATACACTGAAGCTTTCTTT
once	TRBV25-1	TRBD1	TRBJ1-2	CASNRVRDREVNYGYTF	TGTGCCAGCAATCGAGTCCGGGACAGGGAAGTAAACTATGGCTACACCTTC
NA	TRBV28	NA	TRBJ1-2	CASSPVQVVDGYTF	TGTGCCAGCAGTCCCGTGCAGGTAGTCGATGGCTACACCTTC
NA	TRBV27	NA	TRBJ2-7	CASSSRDTILTHRQYF	TGTGCCAGCAGTTCCCGGGACACCATATTGACCCATCGGCAGTACTTC
NA	TRBV7-9	NA	TRBJ1-2	CASQGNQGTGYTF	TGTGCCAGCCAAGGAAACCAGGGTACTGGCTACACCTTC
NA	TRBV4-2	NA	TRBJ2-1	CASSQTRDSYNEQFF	TGTGCCAGCAGCCAGACTAGGGACTCCTACAATGAGCAGTTCTTC
NA	TRBV10-3	NA	TRBJ1-5	CAISLGGNQPQHF	TGTGCCATCAGTTTGGGGGGCAATCAGCCCCAGCATTTT
NA	TRBV18	TRBD1	TRBJ2-7	CASSQGQGASNSYEQYF	TGTGCCAGCTCCCAGGGACAGGGAGCCAGCAATTCCTACGAGCAGTACTTC
once	TRBV19	TRBD1	TRBJ1-2	CASSPWDSVSYGYTF	TGTGCCAGTAGTCCGTGGGACAGTGTTTCCTATGGCTACACCTTC
NA	TRBV7-9	TRBD1	TRBJ1-1	CASSMTGGNTEAFF	TGTGCCAGCAGCATGACAGGGGGGAACACTGAAGCTTTCTTT
NA	TRBV4-1	TRBD1	TRBJ1-2	CASSPTGAYGYTF	TGCGCCAGCAGCCCGACAGGGGCCTATGGCTACACCTTC
NA	TRBV5-1	NA	TRBJ2-3	CASSQDRASFSTDTQYF	TGCGCCAGCAGTCAGGACAGAGCTTCTTTTAGCACAGATACGCAGTATTTT